The clone carrying this T cell receptor (beta chain) was picked up a small number of times. The sample is drawn from a study of blood T cell repertoires in COVID-19. Study-wide context: Acute-phase and convalescent COVID-19 samples originated in the United States, Italy and Spain. Sources were T cells, B-cell-depleted T cells, or PBMCs; the material itself was cDNA or gDNA.

This CDR3 region has 15 residues. The ends lost 5 bases at V and 2 bases at J; junction bases unmatched: 5. Germline V gene lookup returns CDR1 MGHRA and CDR2 YSYEKL. As originally analysed: Reference gene primers were amplified, and this amplification served to estimate nucleated cell counts. The data were produced by immunoSEQ multiplex PCR, yet TCRdb's version contains in-frame clones alone and is incomplete. V, J and clone size were drawn from that table, and D and trimming were deduced from the DNA. The sample holds under 250,000 clones, about four fifths seen once. Material: peripheral blood. The origin of this receptor is a man older than 75 with acute or convalescent COVID-19. This chain connects TRBV4-1 to TRBJ1-3, with 8 nucleotides matching TRBD1. The CDR3 coding sequence is TGCGCCAGCAGCTACGACAGGGGTACTGGAAACACCATATATTTT. It is translated as CASSYDRGTGNTIYF.